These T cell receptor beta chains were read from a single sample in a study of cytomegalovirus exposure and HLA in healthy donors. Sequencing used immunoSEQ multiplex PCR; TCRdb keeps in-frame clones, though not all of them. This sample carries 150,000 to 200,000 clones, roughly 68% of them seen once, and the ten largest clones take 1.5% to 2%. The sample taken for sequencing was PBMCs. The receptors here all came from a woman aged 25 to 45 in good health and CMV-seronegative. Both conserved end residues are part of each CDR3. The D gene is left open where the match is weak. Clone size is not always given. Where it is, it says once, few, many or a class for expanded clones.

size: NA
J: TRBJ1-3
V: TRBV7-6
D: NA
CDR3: CASSLRPGLLSGNTIYF
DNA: TGTGCCAGCAGCCTCAGACCGGGACTCCTCTCTGGAAACACCATATATTTT

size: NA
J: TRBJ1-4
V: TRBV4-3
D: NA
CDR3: CASSQETERNEKLFF
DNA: TGCGCCAGCAGCCAGGAGACGGAACGTAATGAAAAACTGTTTTTT

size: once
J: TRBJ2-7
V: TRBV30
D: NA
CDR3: CAWSVNFYEQYF
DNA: TGTGCCTGGAGTGTTAATTTCTACGAGCAGTACTTC

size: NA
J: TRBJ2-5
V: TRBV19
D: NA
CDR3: CASSIGPGMETQYF
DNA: TGTGCCAGTAGTATAGGGCCGGGTATGGAGACCCAGTACTTC

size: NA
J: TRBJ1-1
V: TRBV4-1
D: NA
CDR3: CASSQTRGGARDTEAFF
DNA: TGCGCCAGCAGCCAAACACGGGGGGGGGCGCGAGACACTGAAGCTTTCTTT

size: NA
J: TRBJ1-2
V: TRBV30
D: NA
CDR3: CAWRGAGYGYTF
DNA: TGTGCCTGGAGGGGGGCTGGCTATGGCTACACCTTC

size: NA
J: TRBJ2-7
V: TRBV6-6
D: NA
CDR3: CATRGAGAGYEQYF
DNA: TGTGCCACCCGGGGGGCGGGAGCTGGCTACGAGCAGTACTTC

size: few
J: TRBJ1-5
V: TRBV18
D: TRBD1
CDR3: CASSPNGGGQGGQPQHF
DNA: TGTGCCAGCTCACCAAACGGAGGTGGACAGGGTGGCCAGCCCCAGCATTTT

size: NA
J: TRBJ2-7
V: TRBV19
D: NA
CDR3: CASTDTNSYEQYF
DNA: TGTGCCAGTACAGATACGAACTCCTACGAGCAGTACTTC

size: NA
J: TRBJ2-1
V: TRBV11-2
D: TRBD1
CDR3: CATGQGINEQFF
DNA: TGTGCCACTGGACAGGGTATCAATGAGCAGTTCTTC

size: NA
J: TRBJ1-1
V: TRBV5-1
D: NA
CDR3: CASRQDTEAFF
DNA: TGCGCCAGCAGGCAGGACACTGAAGCTTTCTTT

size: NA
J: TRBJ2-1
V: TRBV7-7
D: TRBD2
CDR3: CASSLGLASGGPQFF
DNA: TGTGCTAGCAGCTTAGGCCTTGCTAGCGGGGGACCGCAGTTCTTC

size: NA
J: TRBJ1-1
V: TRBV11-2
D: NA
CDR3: CASSRRQLGEAFF
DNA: TGTGCCAGCAGCCGACGACAGCTGGGTGAAGCTTTCTTT

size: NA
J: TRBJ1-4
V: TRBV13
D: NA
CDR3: CASSLLGQATNEKLFF
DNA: TGTGCCAGCAGCTTATTGGGGCAGGCAACTAATGAAAAACTGTTTTTT

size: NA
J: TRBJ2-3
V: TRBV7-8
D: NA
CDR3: CASSSHSVSTDTQYF
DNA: TGTGCCAGCAGCTCTCACAGTGTCAGCACAGATACGCAGTATTTT

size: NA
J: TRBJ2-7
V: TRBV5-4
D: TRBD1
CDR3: CASSDDRGRPYEQYF
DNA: TGTGCCAGCAGCGACGACAGGGGACGTCCCTACGAGCAGTACTTC

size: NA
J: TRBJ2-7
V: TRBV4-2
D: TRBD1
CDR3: CASSLGGTGERYEQYF
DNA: TGTGCCAGCAGCCTCGGAGGGACAGGGGAGCGCTACGAGCAGTACTTC

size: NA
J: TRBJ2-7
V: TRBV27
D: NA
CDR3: CASSLTATPYEQYF
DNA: TGTGCCAGCAGTTTGACAGCTACCCCCTACGAGCAGTACTTC

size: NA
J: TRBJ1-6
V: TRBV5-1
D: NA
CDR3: CASSLQAYNSPLHF
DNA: TGCGCCAGCAGCTTACAGGCCTATAATTCACCCCTCCACTTT

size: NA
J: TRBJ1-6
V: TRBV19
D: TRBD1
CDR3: CASSETGTGMVAPLHF
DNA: TGTGCCAGTAGTGAAACCGGGACAGGGATGGTAGCACCCCTCCACTTT

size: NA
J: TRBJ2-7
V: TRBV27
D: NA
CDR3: CASNNRESYEQYF
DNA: TGTGCCAGCAACAACAGGGAAAGCTACGAGCAGTACTTC

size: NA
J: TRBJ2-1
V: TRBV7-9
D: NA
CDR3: CASSMRLSGSYNEQFF
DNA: TGTGCCAGCAGCATGAGGTTGAGTGGCTCCTACAATGAGCAGTTCTTC

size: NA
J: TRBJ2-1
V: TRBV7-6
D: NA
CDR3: CASSFRTDNEQFF
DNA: TGTGCCAGCAGTTTCAGGACAGACAATGAGCAGTTCTTC

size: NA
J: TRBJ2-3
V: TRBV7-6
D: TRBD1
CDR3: CASSPADREINTQYF
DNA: TGTGCCAGCAGCCCCGCGGACAGGGAAATAAATACGCAGTATTTT

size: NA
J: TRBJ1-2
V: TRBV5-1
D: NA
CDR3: CASSLARQGNYGYTF
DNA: TGCGCCAGCAGCTTGGCCCGGCAGGGAAACTATGGCTACACCTTC

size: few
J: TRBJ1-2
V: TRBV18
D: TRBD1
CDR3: CASSQDRVGSGYTF
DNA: TGTGCCAGCTCCCAGGACAGGGTGGGCTCTGGCTACACCTTC

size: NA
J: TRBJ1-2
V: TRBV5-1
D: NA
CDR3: CASSSGRAGPDYGYTF
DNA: TGCGCCAGCAGCTCCGGGAGGGCAGGCCCTGACTATGGCTACACCTTC

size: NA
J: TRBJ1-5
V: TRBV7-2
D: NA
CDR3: CASSSTSGVGQPQHF
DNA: TGTGCCAGCAGCTCCACATCCGGGGTAGGCCAGCCCCAGCATTTT

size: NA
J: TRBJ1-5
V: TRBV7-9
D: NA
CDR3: CASSLGHRDNQPQHF
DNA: TGTGCCAGCAGCTTAGGACACAGGGACAATCAGCCCCAGCATTTT

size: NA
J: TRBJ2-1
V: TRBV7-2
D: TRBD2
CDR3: CASSTSGLGGGEQFF
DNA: TGTGCCAGCAGCACCTCGGGACTCGGCGGGGGTGAGCAGTTCTTC

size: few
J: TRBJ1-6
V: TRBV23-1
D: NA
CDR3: CASILRIGQAGDSPLHF
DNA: TGCGCCAGCATACTCCGGATCGGACAAGCTGGTGATTCACCCCTCCACTTT

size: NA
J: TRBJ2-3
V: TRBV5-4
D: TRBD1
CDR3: CASSLDTGVGDTQYF
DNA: TGTGCCAGCAGCTTGGATACAGGGGTGGGAGATACGCAGTATTTT

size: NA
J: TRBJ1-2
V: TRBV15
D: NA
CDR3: CATSRDARDYGYTF
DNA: TGTGCCACCAGCAGAGACGCCAGGGACTATGGCTACACCTTC

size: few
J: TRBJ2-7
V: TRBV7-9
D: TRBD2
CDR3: CASSRGLGSYEQYF
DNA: TGTGCCAGCAGCCGCGGACTAGGTTCCTACGAGCAGTACTTC

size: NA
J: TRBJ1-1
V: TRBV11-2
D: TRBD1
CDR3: CASSQTGGYTEAFF
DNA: TGTGCCAGCAGTCAAACAGGGGGATACACTGAAGCTTTCTTT

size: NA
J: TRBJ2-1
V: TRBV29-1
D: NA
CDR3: CSVTPGEEEQFF
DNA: TGCAGCGTCACGCCCGGGGAGGAAGAGCAGTTCTTC

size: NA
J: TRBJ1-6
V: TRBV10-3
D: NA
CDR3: CAISEGRAGPYNSPLHF
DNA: TGTGCCATCAGTGAGGGAAGAGCGGGCCCCTATAATTCACCCCTCCACTTT

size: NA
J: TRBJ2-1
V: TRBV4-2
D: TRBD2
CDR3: CASSQSTSGRMRNEQFF
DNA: TGTGCCAGCAGCCAATCGACTAGCGGGAGAATGAGGAATGAGCAGTTCTTC

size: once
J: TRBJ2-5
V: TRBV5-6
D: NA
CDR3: CASSSYRGARETQYF
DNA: TGTGCCAGCAGCTCATACCGGGGAGCAAGGGAGACCCAGTACTTC

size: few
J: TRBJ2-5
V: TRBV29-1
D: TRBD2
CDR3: CSVRTSGGMETQYF
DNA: TGCAGCGTTCGGACTAGCGGGGGGATGGAGACCCAGTACTTC